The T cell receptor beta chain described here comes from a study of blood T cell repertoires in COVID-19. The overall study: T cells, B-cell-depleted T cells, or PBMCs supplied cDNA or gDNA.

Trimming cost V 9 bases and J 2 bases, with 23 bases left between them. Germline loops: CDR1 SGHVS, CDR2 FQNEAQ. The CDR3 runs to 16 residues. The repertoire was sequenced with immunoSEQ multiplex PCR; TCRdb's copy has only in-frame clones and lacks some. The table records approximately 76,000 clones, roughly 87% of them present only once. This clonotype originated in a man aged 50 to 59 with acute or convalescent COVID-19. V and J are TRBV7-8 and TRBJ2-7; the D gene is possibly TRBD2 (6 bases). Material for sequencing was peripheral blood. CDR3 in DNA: TGTGCCAGTACCCCCAGGAGGGGCCAGAATCCCTACGAGCAGTACTTC. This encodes CASTPRRGQNPYEQYF.